The 30 T cell receptor beta chains reported below all come from one sample, sequenced in a study of graft-versus-host responses after intestinal transplantation. TCRdb's copy holds only in-frame clones and misses some; the assay was immunoSEQ multiplex PCR. The sample holds fewer than 130,000 clones; 93% are singletons and the top ten take 0.4% to 0.65%. What these receptors recognize is not known. Sample: unstimulated CD8+ T cells sorted from spleen or lymph node cells, taken before intestinal transplant. These receptors were obtained from a human donor who received an intestinal transplant.

This chain links TRBV27 with TRBJ2-1; 12 bases agree with TRBD2. The ends lost 4 bases at V and 2 bases at J; junction bases unmatched: 6. This CDR3 is built from 17 residues. Germline-derived CDR1 and CDR2 are MNHEY and SMNVEV (reference sequence). The CDR3 DNA follows: TGTGCCAGCAGTTGGGCTAGCGGGGGGGCCCCCTACAATGAGCAGTTCTTC. Encoded protein: CASSWASGGAPYNEQFF.

V is TRBV13 and J is TRBJ2-1, with D possibly being TRBD2 (5 bases). V was cut by 5 bases and J by 0 bases, with 5 bases left in between. The V gene's germline CDR1 is PRHDT and CDR2 FYEKMQ (reference sequence). This CDR3 region has 13 residues. CDR3 amino acids: CASSGSSYNEQFF. The CDR3 nucleotides are TGTGCCAGCAGCGGGAGCTCCTACAATGAGCAGTTCTTC.

The rearrangement links TRBV28 to TRBJ2-7; 12 positions match TRBD2. Per germline, CDR1 MDHEN and CDR2 SYDVKM. The CDR3 is 17 residues long. The junction had 7 bases not matched to a gene; V was cut back by 3 bases and J by 1 base. The CDR3 bases are TGTGCCAGCAGTTTGCGACTAGCGGGAGAAGAATCCTACGAGCAGTACTTC. Translating gives CASSLRLAGEESYEQYF.

The genes are TRBV7-3 and TRBJ2-2; weak D call: TRBD1 (6 bases). This CDR3 spans 12 amino acids. Trimming shortened V by 5 bases and J by 7 bases, and 8 bases separated the two germline ends. Germline CDR1 and CDR2: SGHTA and FQGTGA. CDR3 nucleotide sequence: TGTGCCAGCAGCCCAGGGGTCGGGGAGCTGTTTTTT. Amino acids: CASSPGVGELFF.

This rearrangement joins TRBV5-6 to TRBJ1-1; a weak D match, TRBD1 (5 bases). Germline V CDR1 and CDR2: SGHDT, YYEEEE. This CDR3 comprises 14 residues. Trimming took 3 bases from V and 0 from J, leaving 9 bases between them. The CDR3 sequence is CASSWGTLNTEAFF. CDR3 DNA: TGTGCCAGCAGCTGGGGGACGTTGAACACTGAAGCTTTCTTT.

V gene TRBV2 combines with J gene TRBJ2-1; the D is unclear. Trimming stripped 3 bases from V and 0 bases from J, with 6 bases between. This CDR3 has 14 residues. Germline V gene lookup returns CDR1 SNHLY and CDR2 FYNNEI. CDR3 sequence: CASSDYSSYNEQFF. CDR3 sequence (DNA): TGTGCCAGCAGTGACTACAGCTCCTACAATGAGCAGTTCTTC.

V gene TRBV27 combines with J gene TRBJ2-2, with 10 bases fitting TRBD1. Germline V gene data show CDR1 as MNHEY and CDR2 as SMNVEV (reference sequence). V lost 4 bases and J lost 3; bases outside the gene matches: 2. CDR3 size: 15 residues. The CDR3 region is CASSSTGGYTGELFF. CDR3 nucleotides: TGTGCCAGCAGTTCGACAGGGGGCTACACCGGGGAGCTGTTTTTT.

This chain connects TRBV27 to TRBJ2-5; perhaps TRBD1 as D (5 bases). The germline V and J ends were trimmed by 2 bases and 5 bases, with 15 bases remaining between them. Looked up from germline, CDR1 is MNHEY and CDR2 is SMNVEV (reference sequence). CDR3 length: 15 amino acids. The CDR3 loop is CASSLVQGAGETQYF. CDR3 DNA sequence: TGTGCCAGCAGTTTAGTTCAAGGGGCAGGGGAGACCCAGTACTTC.

The genes are TRBV6-1 and TRBJ2-7, with 7 nucleotides matching TRBD2. The CDR3 spans 15 residues. Germline values: CDR1 MNHNS, CDR2 SASEGT. The V and J ends lost 5 bases and 7 bases, in that order; junction bases with no gene match: 14. The CDR3 sequence is CASSITAARTREQYF. The CDR3 DNA is TGTGCCAGCAGTATCACAGCGGCGAGGACTAGGGAGCAGTACTTC.

The sample holds one count of this clone. V gene TRBV5-5 combines with J gene TRBJ2-7; D gene uncertain. Germline V gene data show CDR1 as SGHKS and CDR2 as YYEKEE (reference sequence). With 0 bases removed from V and 2 bases from J, the gap between germline ends came to 9 bases. This CDR3 has 14 amino acids. The CDR3: CASSLGGGTYEQYF. The CDR3 DNA follows: TGTGCCAGCAGCTTGGGTGGCGGTACCTACGAGCAGTACTTC. The whole variable domain, filled in from reference TRBV5-5 and TRBJ2-7, reads DAGVTQSPTHLIKTRGQQVTLRCSPISGHKSVSWYQQVLGQGPQFIFQYYEKEERGRGNFPDRFSARQFPNYSSELNVNALLLGDSALYLCASSLGGGTYEQYFGPGTRLTVT.

The chain links TRBV4-1 to TRBJ2-7; TRBD1 matches at 7 bases. V shed 1 base and J 2 bases; nucleotides not matched to a gene: 11. This CDR3 region has 17 residues. Germline V gives CDR1 MGHRA, CDR2 YSYEKL. The CDR3 bases are TGCGCCAGCAGCCAAGGCCTTTTCGGACAGGACCCCTACGAGCAGTACTTC. Its translation: CASSQGLFGQDPYEQYF.

This clone was seen only a few times. The V call is TRBV19, the J call TRBJ2-7, with TRBD2 matching 9 bases. Germline loops: CDR1 LNHDA, CDR2 SQIVND (reference sequence). The CDR3 is 16 residues long. V lost 7 bases and J lost 5; bases outside the gene matches: 15. Here the CDR3 DNA reads TGTGCCAGTACCCGGAGCGGGAGAGCGGGAGGCCACGAGCAGTACTTC. It encodes CASTRSGRAGGHEQYF.

This clone appeared a single time. The chain recombines TRBV9 with TRBJ2-1, with 11 bases matching TRBD2. This CDR3 comprises 15 residues. Germline values: CDR1 SGDLS, CDR2 YYNGEE. V trimming: 7 bases; J trimming: 8 bases; junction bases outside the gene matches: 11. The CDR3 sequence: CASGYTSGSSYEQFF. In DNA, the CDR3 is TGTGCCAGCGGCTATACTAGCGGGAGTAGTTATGAGCAGTTCTTC.

V and J are TRBV13 and TRBJ1-1; D is unresolved. Germline loops: CDR1 PRHDT, CDR2 FYEKMQ (reference sequence). This CDR3 is built from 15 residues. V was cut by 2 bases and J by 3 bases, with 13 bases left in between. The CDR3 bases are TGTGCCAGCAGCTTATCCAACTGGTGGGACACTGAAGCTTTCTTT. Its protein product is CASSLSNWWDTEAFF.

This chain links TRBV9 with TRBJ1-1; the match to TRBD1 covers 8 bases. V was clipped by 4 bases and J by 1 base; unmatched bases: 3. This CDR3 has 14 amino acids. CDR1 is SGDLS and CDR2 is YYNGEE in the germline V gene. The CDR3 DNA reads TGTGCCAGCAGCCCAGGGGGCCCGAACACTGAAGCTTTCTTT. Protein sequence: CASSPGGPNTEAFF.

The gene calls are TRBV11-2 and TRBJ2-7; TRBD1 might be the D (5 bases). Germline lookup yields CDR1 SGHAT and CDR2 FQNNGV. V was pared by 5 bases and J by 5 bases, with 22 bases between. The CDR3 length is 16 residues. The CDR3 sequence: CASSPRPRAFWDEQYF. CDR3 bases: TGTGCCAGCAGCCCGCGACCCAGGGCGTTTTGGGACGAGCAGTACTTC.

The V gene is TRBV19, the J gene TRBJ2-1; 7 bases align to TRBD1. The germline V gene encodes CDR1 LNHDA and CDR2 SQIVND (reference sequence). The V segment lost 8 bases and the J segment 6 bases; nucleotides outside the gene matches: 7. The CDR3 consists of 13 residues. DNA of the CDR3: TGTGCCAGTGCTGCAGGGGGTCCCAATGAGCAGTTCTTC. It specifies CASAAGGPNEQFF.

The gene calls are TRBV19 and TRBJ2-7, with 10 bases aligning to TRBD2. The CDR3 totals 15 residues. With 4 bases clipped from V and 2 bases from J, the junction kept 5 bases outside the gene matches. Looked up from germline, CDR1 is LNHDA and CDR2 is SQIVND (reference sequence). CDR3 nucleotides: TGTGCCAGTAGTAGCGGGACTAGCGTAACCTACGAGCAGTACTTC. Translation gives CASSSGTSVTYEQYF.

This chain links TRBV30 with TRBJ2-3; D uncertain. Trimming removed 0 bases from V and 3 bases from J, with 10 bases in between. Germline CDR1 GTSNPN, CDR2 SVGIG (reference sequence). The CDR3 has 14 residues. Written as DNA, the CDR3 is TGTGCCTGGAGTGTTCGATCGATGACAGATACGCAGTATTTT. Its translation is CAWSVRSMTDTQYF.

V usage is TRBV7-9 and J usage is TRBJ2-1; maybe TRBD2 (5 bases). Trimming took off 5 bases at V and 8 bases at J, with 19 bases between the two ends. The CDR3 is 15 residues long. Germline V lookup: CDR1 SEHNR, CDR2 FQNEAQ (reference sequence). CDR3 nucleotides: TGTGCCAGCAGCCACCTGGGGAGTACGGACCATGAGCAGTTCTTC. Translated: CASSHLGSTDHEQFF. Variable domain in full (rest from reference TRBV7-9 and TRBJ2-1): DTGVSQNPRHKITKRGQNVTFRCDPISEHNRLYWYRQTLGQGPEFLTYFQNEAQLEKSRLLSDRFSAERPKGSFSTLEIQRTEQGDSAMYLCASSHLGSTDHEQFFGPGTRLTVL.

The chain joins TRBV7-6 to TRBJ2-1, with TRBD2 identical over 7 bases. V was pared by 2 bases and J by 7 bases, with 5 bases of the junction left unmatched. Germline V gene sequence: CDR1 SGHVS, CDR2 FNYEAQ. CDR3 length: 14 residues. The CDR3 protein is CASSLRAGANEQFF. The CDR3 DNA reads TGTGCCAGCAGCTTAAGGGCGGGAGCTAATGAGCAGTTCTTC.

This chain links TRBV6-6 with TRBJ1-1; 8 nucleotides agree with TRBD1. The CDR3 covers 14 residues. J lost 6 bases, V lost 6 bases, and 9 bases had no gene match. Per germline, CDR1 MNHNY and CDR2 SVGAGI (reference sequence). The CDR3 protein is CASRDIQGAPEAFF. CDR3 bases: TGTGCCAGCAGAGACATCCAGGGGGCCCCTGAAGCTTTCTTT.

The chain recombines TRBV7-8 with TRBJ1-1; D unclear. The CDR3 totals 12 residues. From germline, CDR1 is SGHVS and CDR2 FQNEAQ. V gave up 1 base and J gave up 8 bases, with 8 bases separating them. CDR3 in DNA: TGTGCCAGCAGCTTAGGAGGCATCGAAGCTTTCTTT. Amino acid sequence: CASSLGGIEAFF.

Points on this clone: One junction end does not reproduce the germline sequence, and a read error may be involved. This chain uses TRBV7-7 with TRBJ2-3; 7 bases match TRBD2. Germline CDR1 reads SSHAT; CDR2 reads FNYEAQ (reference sequence). This CDR3 has 16 residues. CDR3 residues: CASSSGTTKTRDTQYF. CDR3 coding DNA: TGTGCTAGCAGTTCCGGGACTACTAAAACACGAGATACGCAGTATTTT.

This chain connects TRBV28 to TRBJ2-7; D perhaps matches TRBD2 (5 bases). This CDR3 region has 14 residues. Per germline, CDR1 MDHEN and CDR2 SYDVKM. V lost 2 bases to trimming and J lost 2 bases, with 10 bases between them. The DNA for the CDR3 is TGTGCCAGCAGTTTAGGGAGCGCAACCTACGAGCAGTACTTC. This sequence encodes CASSLGSATYEQYF.

This chain links TRBV30 with TRBJ1-2; 7 bases align to TRBD1. The trim removed 1 base at V and 4 bases at J, leaving 6 bases unmatched. The CDR3 contains 14 residues. Germline V gene sequence: CDR1 GTSNPN, CDR2 SVGIG (reference sequence). The CDR3 here is CAWSDTGEGYGYTF. CDR3 DNA sequence: TGTGCCTGGAGTGATACAGGGGAAGGCTATGGCTACACCTTC.

This clone was observed a few times. J is TRBJ2-3 and V is TRBV27; TRBD2 matches 14 bases. This CDR3 is 19 amino acids long. V was clipped by 3 bases and J by 4 bases; unmatched bases: 12. Germline values: CDR1 MNHEY, CDR2 SMNVEV (reference sequence). CDR3 residues: CASSLWATSGRARADTQYF. DNA of the CDR3: TGTGCCAGCAGTTTGTGGGCGACTAGCGGGAGGGCTCGAGCAGATACGCAGTATTTT.

V usage is TRBV27 and J usage is TRBJ2-1; D is undetermined. Germline V gene lookup returns CDR1 MNHEY and CDR2 SMNVEV (reference sequence). The CDR3 runs to 13 residues. V dropped 3 bases and J dropped 6 bases, with 9 bases sitting between them. The CDR3: CASSFSSTNEQFF. CDR3 nucleotides: TGTGCCAGCAGTTTTAGCTCCACCAATGAGCAGTTCTTC.

The gene calls are TRBV7-9 and TRBJ2-1, with 7 bases identical to TRBD2. CDR3 length: 15 residues. J gave up 7 bases and V 4 bases, and 10 bases lay outside the gene matches. The germline V gene has CDR1 SEHNR and CDR2 FQNEAQ (reference sequence). The CDR3 loop reads CASSSPGTNVNEQFF. CDR3 DNA: TGTGCCAGCAGCTCCCCCGGGACTAACGTTAATGAGCAGTTCTTC.

The CDR3 protein is CASSPGMEYRAGELFF. CDR3 DNA: TGTGCCAGCAGCCCAGGAATGGAGTACAGGGCCGGGGAGCTGTTTTTT. This chain links TRBV5-4 with TRBJ2-2, with a tentative D call TRBD1 (6 bases). This CDR3 spans 16 amino acids. Trimming left V 4 bases short and J 6 bases short, with 19 bases between. Germline CDR1 and CDR2: SGHNT and YYREEE (reference sequence).